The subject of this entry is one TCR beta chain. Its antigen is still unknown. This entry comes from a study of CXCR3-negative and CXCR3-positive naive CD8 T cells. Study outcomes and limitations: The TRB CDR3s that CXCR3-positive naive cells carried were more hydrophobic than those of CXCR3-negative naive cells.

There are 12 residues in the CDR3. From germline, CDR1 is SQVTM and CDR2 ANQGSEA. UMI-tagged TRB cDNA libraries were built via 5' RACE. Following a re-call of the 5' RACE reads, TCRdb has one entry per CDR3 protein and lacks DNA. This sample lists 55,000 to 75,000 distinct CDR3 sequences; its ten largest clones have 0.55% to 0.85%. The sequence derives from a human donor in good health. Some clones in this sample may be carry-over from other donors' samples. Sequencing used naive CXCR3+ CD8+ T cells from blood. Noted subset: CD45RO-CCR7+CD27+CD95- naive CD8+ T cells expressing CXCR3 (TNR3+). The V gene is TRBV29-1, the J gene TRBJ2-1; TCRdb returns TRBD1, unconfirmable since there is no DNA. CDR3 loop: CSVWTGGNEQFF.